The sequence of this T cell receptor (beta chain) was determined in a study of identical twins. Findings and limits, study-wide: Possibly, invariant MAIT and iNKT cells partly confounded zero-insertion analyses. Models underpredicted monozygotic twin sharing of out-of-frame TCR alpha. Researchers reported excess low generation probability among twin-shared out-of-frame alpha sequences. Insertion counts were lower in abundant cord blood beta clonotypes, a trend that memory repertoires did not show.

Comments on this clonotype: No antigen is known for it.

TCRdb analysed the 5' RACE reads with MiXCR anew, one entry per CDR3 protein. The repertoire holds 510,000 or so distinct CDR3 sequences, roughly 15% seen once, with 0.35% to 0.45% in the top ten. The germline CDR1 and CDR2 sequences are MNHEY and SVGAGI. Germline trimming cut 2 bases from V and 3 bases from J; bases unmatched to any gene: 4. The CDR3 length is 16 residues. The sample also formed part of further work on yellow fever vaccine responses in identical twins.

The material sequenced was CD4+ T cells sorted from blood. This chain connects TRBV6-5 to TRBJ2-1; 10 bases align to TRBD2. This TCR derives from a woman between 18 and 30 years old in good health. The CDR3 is CASSYRLAGDYNEQFF. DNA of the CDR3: TGTGCCAGCAGTTACCGGCTAGCGGGGGACTACAATGAGCAGTTCTTC.